This entry lists 16 T cell receptor beta chains sequenced from one sample in a study of shared clonotypes between healthy human individuals. Profiling relied on immunoSEQ multiplex PCR, and the TCRdb table lists in-frame clones only, not all of them. The sample shows 400,000 to 500,000 clones, roughly 78% of them seen only once. Sample: PBMCs. All receptors come from a woman in her 40s in good health. Some clones in this sample may be carry-over from other donors' samples.

CDR3 in amino acids: CASSTPTEMDTQYF. The CDR3 coding sequence is TGTGCCAGCAGTACTCCGACAGAAATGGATACGCAGTATTTT. The genes are TRBV6-6 and TRBJ2-3; D perhaps matches TRBD1 (5 bases). V was cut by 5 bases and J by 6 bases, with 15 bases left in between. Germline CDR1 and CDR2: MNHNY and SVGAGI (reference sequence). There are 14 residues in the CDR3.

V is TRBV7-9 and J is TRBJ2-1; D uncertain. V was cut by 2 bases and J by 8 bases, with 13 bases left in between. The germline V gene has CDR1 SEHNR and CDR2 FQNEAQ (reference sequence). The CDR3 totals 14 residues. The CDR3 coding sequence is TGTGCCAGCAGCTTAAGCTTAGGGCAACATGAGCAGTTCTTC. Its translation: CASSLSLGQHEQFF.

The chain recombines TRBV6-1 with TRBJ2-7; D is ambiguous. This CDR3 spans 14 amino acids. Germline V CDR1 and CDR2: MNHNS, SASEGT. V was trimmed by 8 bases and J by 3 bases, leaving 17 bases between them. The CDR3 DNA sequence: TGTGCCAGCGCGAAGTCAGTCGGGTTCTACGAGCAGTACTTC. This encodes CASAKSVGFYEQYF.

This rearrangement joins TRBV11-2 to TRBJ1-2, with D possibly being TRBD1 (6 bases). The CDR3 length is 17 residues. V was pared by 0 bases and J by 2 bases, with 16 bases between. Germline values: CDR1 SGHAT, CDR2 FQNNGV. In DNA, the CDR3 is TGTGCCAGCAGCTTAGATGGTAGAGGGGGTAGAAACTATGGCTACACCTTC. This codes for CASSLDGRGGRNYGYTF.

The count of this clone is one. This chain joins TRBV2 and TRBJ2-7; D is undetermined. Germline CDR1 reads SNHLY; CDR2 reads FYNNEI. There are 15 residues in the CDR3. Trimming cost V 1 base and J 0 bases, with 10 bases left between them. CDR3 bases: TGTGCCAGCAGTGAAGATTTAATAAGCTCCTACGAGCAGTACTTC. Its protein product is CASSEDLISSYEQYF.

The rearrangement joins TRBV11-2 to TRBJ1-4; unclear D gene. The CDR3 consists of 15 residues. CDR1 and CDR2 from the germline V gene are SGHAT and FQNNGV. Trimming removed 5 bases at V and 7 bases at J, with 17 bases between. The DNA for the CDR3 is TGTGCCAGCAGCCCCCGTGTGTTATCCACTGAAAAACTGTTTTTT. This sequence encodes CASSPRVLSTEKLFF.

The V call is TRBV5-5, the J call TRBJ1-2; D remains unclear. The CDR3 extends over 13 amino acids. Germline V lookup: CDR1 SGHKS, CDR2 YYEKEE (reference sequence). The V gene lost 4 bases and the J gene lost 2 bases, with 9 bases spanning the gap. For the CDR3, the DNA is TGTGCCAGCAGCCCGGAGGCCAACTATGGCTACACCTTC. Its translation: CASSPEANYGYTF.

The genes are TRBV29-1 and TRBJ2-7; 7 nucleotides align to TRBD1. Trimming removed 6 bases from V and 6 bases from J; junction bases left unmatched: 8. Germline values: CDR1 SQVTM, CDR2 ANQGSEA. The CDR3 extends over 12 amino acids. This chain's CDR3 is CSVATGTAEQYF. CDR3 sequence (DNA): TGCAGCGTAGCCACTGGGACAGCCGAGCAGTACTTC.

The chain recombines TRBV5-1 with TRBJ1-2, with 7 nucleotides matching TRBD1. J was trimmed by 4 bases and V by 4 bases; bases with no gene match: 7. The CDR3 extends over 14 amino acids. CDR1 is SGHRS and CDR2 is YFSETQ in the germline V gene. CDR3 residues: CASSPSGQLYGYTF. CDR3 nucleotides: TGCGCCAGCAGCCCCTCGGGACAGCTCTATGGCTACACCTTC. Looking up the rest from reference TRBV5-1 and TRBJ1-2 gives the full variable domain: KAGVTQTPRYLIKTRGQQVTLSCSPISGHRSVSWYQQTPGQGLQFLFEYFSETQRNKGNFPGRFSGRQFSNSRSEMNVSTLELGDSALYLCASSPSGQLYGYTFGSGTRLTVV.

The chain has TRBV10-3 and TRBJ1-1, with D maybe TRBD1 (5 bases). The CDR3 length is 12 residues. V was shortened by 11 bases and J by 4 bases, with 14 bases between the two germline ends. CDR1 ENHRY and CDR2 SYGVKD come from the germline V gene. Here the CDR3 reads CAARRGATEAFF. The CDR3 DNA reads as TGTGCCGCTAGACGAGGGGCCACTGAAGCTTTCTTT.

The chain employs TRBV28 and TRBJ2-7, with D tentatively TRBD1 or TRBD2 (5 bases each). CDR1 MDHEN and CDR2 SYDVKM come from the germline V gene. This CDR3 comprises 13 residues. V lost 6 bases to trimming and J lost 2 bases, with 11 bases between them. As DNA, the CDR3 is TGTGCCAGCAGCTGGGACCGAGCCTACGAGCAGTACTTC. Amino acids: CASSWDRAYEQYF.

Here the CDR3 reads CASSVDLAGEVGNEQFF. In DNA, the CDR3 is TGTGCCAGCAGCGTAGACCTAGCGGGAGAGGTAGGCAATGAGCAGTTCTTC. The V gene is TRBV9, the J gene TRBJ2-1; 10 nucleotides line up with TRBD2. This CDR3 contains 17 residues. The trim removed 0 bases at V and 6 bases at J, leaving 9 bases unmatched. Germline V lookup: CDR1 SGDLS, CDR2 YYNGEE.

This clone has just a few counts. The CDR3 carries no conserved terminal phenylalanine or tryptophan, so it likely arises from a read error. This CDR3 reads CASSLEGIYGYTL. The DNA of the CDR3 is TGTGCCAGCAGCTTGGAGGGGATCTATGGCTACACCCTC. V usage is TRBV7-9 and J usage is TRBJ1-2; D possibly corresponds to TRBD1 (5 bases). The V and J ends lost 3 bases and 4 bases respectively, with 9 bases between them. Germline V CDR1 and CDR2: SEHNR, FQNEAQ (reference sequence). The CDR3 totals 13 residues.

This chain connects TRBV19 to TRBJ2-1; 12 bases align to TRBD2. Per germline, CDR1 LNHDA and CDR2 SQIVND (reference sequence). V lost 7 bases and J lost 7; bases outside the gene matches: 5. CDR3 length: 14 residues. The CDR3 protein is CASMTSGSKNEQFF. DNA of the CDR3: TGTGCCAGTATGACTAGCGGGAGTAAGAATGAGCAGTTCTTC.

The chain couples TRBV5-1 to TRBJ2-5; 10 bases agree with TRBD1. CDR1 SGHRS and CDR2 YFSETQ come from the germline V gene. The CDR3 contains 16 residues. Trimming at V came to 4 bases and at J to 4 bases, leaving 10 bases not matched to a gene. Here the CDR3 DNA reads TGCGCCAGCAGCCGTTCCGGGACAGGGGATGTAGAGACCCAGTACTTC. Translation: CASSRSGTGDVETQYF. The full variable domain, in which reference TRBV5-1 and TRBJ2-5 provide the parts outside the CDR3, is KAGVTQTPRYLIKTRGQQVTLSCSPISGHRSVSWYQQTPGQGLQFLFEYFSETQRNKGNFPGRFSGRQFSNSRSEMNVSTLELGDSALYLCASSRSGTGDVETQYFGPGTRLLVL.

This clone was seen ten or more times. V and J are TRBV6-1 and TRBJ1-1, with D maybe TRBD1 (6 bases). The CDR3 covers 19 residues. V was pared by 4 bases and J by 3 bases, with 27 bases between. Germline CDR1 and CDR2: MNHNS and SASEGT. Here the CDR3 DNA reads TGTGCCAGCAGTGGGGGGACAAGGTATCTGAGCTTAGGATACACTGAAGCTTTCTTT. This translates into CASSGGTRYLSLGYTEAFF.